Following are 27 T cell receptor beta chains from one sample sequenced in a study of CD8+ T cells in alopecia areata. Reverse transcribed after extraction, RNA yielded cDNA as the sequencing template. The protocol was immunoSEQ multiplex PCR, while the TCRdb copy is restricted to in-frame clones and leaves out a portion. In the table there are hundreds of thousands of clones, roughly 57% of which are singletons. This specimen consisted of CD4+ T cells sorted from blood, obtained at week 0. Source of these receptors: a human donor with alopecia areata.

J is TRBJ2-3 and V is TRBV29-1; D might be TRBD2 (5 bases). The V gene lost 1 base and the J gene lost 3 bases, with 20 bases spanning the gap. Germline CDR1 SQVTM, CDR2 ANQGSEA. The CDR3 has 17 amino acids. The CDR3 protein is CSVEGLEENSSTDTQYF. As DNA, the CDR3 is TGCAGCGTTGAAGGGCTGGAGGAAAACAGCTCAACAGATACGCAGTATTTT.

A few counts support this clone. The J gene is TRBJ2-2, the V gene TRBV7-9, with D perhaps matching TRBD1 or TRBD2 (5 bases each). CDR3 length: 15 residues. V dropped 4 bases and J dropped 4 bases, with 13 bases sitting between them. Germline V gene lookup returns CDR1 SEHNR and CDR2 FQNEAQ (reference sequence). The CDR3, as DNA: TGTGCCAGCAGCTGGGACCGTAGGGCCACCGGGGAGCTGTTTTTT. It codes for CASSWDRRATGELFF.

The chain carries TRBV6-1 and TRBJ1-3; D possibly corresponds to TRBD1 (5 bases). Germline values: CDR1 MNHNS, CDR2 SASEGT. The V gene lost 2 bases and the J gene lost 4 bases, with 9 bases spanning the gap. This CDR3 contains 14 residues. DNA of the CDR3: TGTGCCAGCAGTGAATCCAGGGCAGGAAACACCATATATTTT. Protein sequence: CASSESRAGNTIYF.

This chain joins TRBV9 and TRBJ2-2; D may be TRBD2 (6 bases). The germline V gene encodes CDR1 SGDLS and CDR2 YYNGEE. The V end lost 3 bases, the J end lost 5 bases, and 11 bases lay between the germline ends. This CDR3 has 14 residues. The CDR3 region is CASSDRLGTGELFF. In nucleotides, the CDR3 is TGTGCCAGCAGCGACCGACTAGGGACCGGGGAGCTGTTTTTT.

The V and J genes are TRBV11-2 and TRBJ2-2; D is ambiguous. This CDR3 has 15 residues. Per germline, CDR1 SGHAT and CDR2 FQNNGV. V shed 2 bases and J shed 6 bases, with 13 bases lying between them. CDR3: CASSLRLMNPGELFF. As DNA, the CDR3 is TGTGCCAGCAGCTTAAGACTTATGAATCCCGGGGAGCTGTTTTTT.

This clone was recorded a few times. The rearrangement links TRBV19 to TRBJ1-4; D may be TRBD1 (5 bases). Germline lookup yields CDR1 LNHDA and CDR2 SQIVND (reference sequence). The length of the CDR3 is 14 residues. V lost 5 bases and J lost 12, with 19 bases in between. The chain's CDR3 is CASSLGVSRAELFF. CDR3 bases: TGTGCCAGTAGTCTGGGCGTGTCCAGGGCGGAACTGTTTTTT.

This chain connects TRBV30 to TRBJ2-1; 11 bases align to TRBD2. The CDR3 is 14 amino acids. Germline lookup yields CDR1 GTSNPN and CDR2 SVGIG (reference sequence). The J segment lost 3 bases and the V segment lost 4 bases, leaving 2 bases of the junction unmatched. The CDR3 DNA reads TGTGCCTGGATCGGGACTAGCGGCTACAATGAGCAGTTCTTC. This encodes CAWIGTSGYNEQFF.

V gene TRBV2 combines with J gene TRBJ1-1; D may be TRBD1 (6 bases). Looked up from germline, CDR1 is SNHLY and CDR2 is FYNNEI. V lost 4 bases and J lost 4, with 16 bases in between. This CDR3 spans 15 amino acids. This CDR3 is CASSGGRGAATEAFF. The CDR3 DNA follows: TGTGCCAGCAGTGGGGGACGGGGGGCGGCCACTGAAGCTTTCTTT.

This chain connects TRBV6-1 to TRBJ2-7, with D tentatively TRBD1 (6 bases). Trimming stripped 7 bases from V and 2 bases from J, with 6 bases between. This CDR3 has 11 residues. Per the germline V gene, CDR1 is MNHNS and CDR2 is SASEGT. CDR3 loop: CASTGAYEQYF. The CDR3 nucleotides are TGTGCCAGCACAGGGGCCTACGAGCAGTACTTC.

This chain uses TRBV7-3 with TRBJ2-2; D gene uncertain. Germline CDR1 reads SGHTA; CDR2 reads FQGTGA. V shed 2 bases and J shed 1 base, with 5 bases lying between them. This CDR3 is built from 14 residues. For the CDR3, the DNA is TGTGCCAGCAGCTTAGGCGTGAACACCGGGGAGCTGTTTTTT. Its translation: CASSLGVNTGELFF.

The V and J genes are TRBV9 and TRBJ2-3, with 15 nucleotides matching TRBD2. CDR3 size: 17 residues. The germline gives CDR1 SGDLS, CDR2 YYNGEE. The ends lost 3 bases at V and 3 bases at J; junction bases unmatched: 5. The CDR3 nucleotides read TGTGCCAGCAGCGCCGGACTAGCGGGGGGGAAAACAGATACGCAGTATTTT. This encodes CASSAGLAGGKTDTQYF.

V is TRBV6-5 and J is TRBJ2-7, with D hard to call. This CDR3 is 13 amino acids long. The germline V gene encodes CDR1 MNHEY and CDR2 SVGAGI. V shed 2 bases and J shed 4 bases, with 9 bases lying between them. CDR3 nucleotide sequence: TGTGCCAGCAGTTACAGCCACTCGTACGAGCAGTACTTC. Protein product: CASSYSHSYEQYF.

This chain connects TRBV7-2 to TRBJ2-7, with D hard to call. The CDR3 spans 15 residues. CDR1 is SGHTA, CDR2 FQGNSA, per germline. V was cut by 3 bases and J by 3 bases, with 15 bases left in between. The CDR3 is CASSFDLGTIYEQYF. The CDR3 region has the DNA TGTGCCAGCAGCTTCGATCTGGGAACTATCTACGAGCAGTACTTC. The complete variable domain, with remaining parts taken from reference TRBV7-2 and TRBJ2-7, reads GAGVSQSPSNKVTEKGKDVELRCDPISGHTALYWYRQSLGQGLEFLIYFQGNSAPDKSGLPSDRFSAERTGGSVSTLTIQRTQQEDSAVYLCASSFDLGTIYEQYFGPGTRLTVT.

The chain carries TRBV29-1 and TRBJ2-2; 9 positions agree with TRBD2. The germline gives CDR1 SQVTM, CDR2 ANQGSEA. Unmatched junction bases numbered 4, after V lost 5 bases and J lost 3 bases. The CDR3 loop spans 14 amino acids. The CDR3 nucleotides read TGCAGCGTTCAAACTAGCGGGTACACCGGGGAGCTGTTTTTT. Its translation: CSVQTSGYTGELFF.

This sequence joins TRBV5-1 and TRBJ2-2; 7 bases match TRBD1. Unmatched junction bases numbered 4, after V lost 5 bases and J lost 0 bases. The germline V gene has CDR1 SGHRS and CDR2 YFSETQ. This CDR3 region has 15 residues. The CDR3 region is CASRPGTANTGELFF. The DNA for the CDR3 is TGCGCCAGCAGGCCGGGGACAGCGAACACCGGGGAGCTGTTTTTT.

The J gene is TRBJ2-3, the V gene TRBV10-3; 10 bases agree with TRBD2. Germline V gene sequence: CDR1 ENHRY, CDR2 SYGVKD. Trimming removed 10 bases from V and 9 bases from J; junction bases left unmatched: 10. The CDR3 has 13 amino acids. The CDR3 bases are TGTGCCAGCGCCGGGACTAGCGACCAGACGCAGTATTTT. It codes for CASAGTSDQTQYF.

A few counts support this clone. The chain is built from TRBV7-2 and TRBJ2-7; TRBD2 matches at 8 bases. This CDR3 is 16 amino acids long. V was pared by 1 base and J by 0 bases, with 5 bases of the junction left unmatched. Germline V lookup: CDR1 SGHTA, CDR2 FQGNSA. The chain's CDR3 is CASSLGGTSISYEQYF. Written as DNA, the CDR3 is TGTGCCAGCAGCTTAGGGGGGACTAGTATCTCCTACGAGCAGTACTTC.

The V call is TRBV30, the J call TRBJ1-2, with a possible D match to TRBD1 (6 bases). The CDR3 length is 16 residues. Trimming removed 3 bases at V and 0 bases at J, with 17 bases between. In germline, CDR1 is GTSNPN, CDR2 SVGIG (reference sequence). CDR3 region: CAWRTTGTPPNYGYTF. The CDR3 DNA reads as TGTGCCTGGAGGACCACCGGGACACCTCCTAACTATGGCTACACCTTC.

The CDR3 is CASRNRQGLSGYTF. In DNA, the CDR3 is TGTGCCAGCCGAAATAGACAGGGGCTTTCGGGCTACACCTTC. V usage is TRBV6-5 and J usage is TRBJ1-2; 8 bases fit TRBD1. CDR1 and CDR2 from the germline V gene are MNHEY and SVGAGI. V trimming: 8 bases; J trimming: 8 bases; junction bases outside the gene matches: 13. The CDR3 runs 14 residues.

The chain couples TRBV5-1 to TRBJ2-3, with unresolved D. V was clipped by 1 base and J by 0 bases, with 15 bases between them. Per germline, CDR1 SGHRS and CDR2 YFSETQ. The CDR3 contains 17 residues. In nucleotides, the CDR3 is TGCGCCAGCAGCTTGAGGCTAACCGGCACTAGCACAGATACGCAGTATTTT. Protein product: CASSLRLTGTSTDTQYF.

CDR3 sequence: CASSQVKVAGGTYEQYF. The CDR3 region has the DNA TGTGCCAGCAGCCAAGTAAAGGTCGCGGGAGGGACCTACGAGCAGTACTTC. The J gene is TRBJ2-7, the V gene TRBV4-2, with TRBD2 matching 9 bases. The CDR3 totals 17 residues. With V trimmed by 1 base and J by 2 bases, 9 bases remained unmatched. CDR1 is LGHNA, CDR2 YNFKEQ, per germline.

The chain combines TRBV13 with TRBJ1-1, with D unresolved. The germline V and J ends were trimmed by 2 bases and 2 bases, with 6 bases remaining between them. Germline-derived CDR1 and CDR2 are PRHDT and FYEKMQ (reference sequence). The CDR3 length is 13 residues. The CDR3: CASSLRENTEAFF. DNA for the CDR3: TGTGCCAGCAGCTTACGAGAAAACACTGAAGCTTTCTTT.

This clone was detected only a few times. The rearrangement uses TRBV30 and TRBJ1-5; D is unresolved. V dropped 0 bases and J dropped 3 bases, with 12 bases sitting between them. Looked up from germline, CDR1 is GTSNPN and CDR2 is SVGIG (reference sequence). The CDR3 contains 15 residues. The CDR3 loop is CAWSVPGGLNQPQHF. The CDR3 nucleotides are TGTGCCTGGAGTGTACCGGGAGGGCTCAATCAGCCCCAGCATTTT. Full variable domain (rest looked up from reference TRBV30 and TRBJ1-5): SQTIHQWPATLVQPVGSPLSLECTVEGTSNPNLYWYRQAAGRGLQLLFYSVGIGQISSEVPQNLSASRPQDRQFILSSKKLLLSDSGFYLCAWSVPGGLNQPQHFGDGTRLSIL.

The chain uses TRBV30 and TRBJ2-6, with D unclear. This CDR3 is 17 amino acids long. Per the germline V gene, CDR1 is GTSNPN and CDR2 is SVGIG (reference sequence). V was cut by 1 base and J by 1 base, with 14 bases left in between. This CDR3 reads CAWSGGKGRSGANVLTF. The CDR3 DNA reads as TGTGCCTGGAGTGGTGGGAAGGGTAGGTCTGGGGCCAACGTCCTGACTTTC.

The chain employs TRBV7-8 and TRBJ2-6; D gene uncertain. Germline-derived CDR1 and CDR2 are SGHVS and FQNEAQ. V was pared by 5 bases and J by 2 bases, with 4 bases between. The CDR3 contains 13 residues. Here the CDR3 reads CASSPAGANVLTF. As DNA, the CDR3 is TGTGCCAGCAGCCCGGCTGGGGCCAACGTCCTGACTTTC.

This clone was counted between two and nine times. This sequence joins TRBV27 and TRBJ1-1; TRBD1 is a possible D gene (5 bases). V was trimmed by 3 bases and J by 10 bases, leaving 15 bases between them. The CDR3 is 13 amino acids. CDR1 is MNHEY and CDR2 is SMNVEV in the germline V gene (reference sequence). In DNA, the CDR3 is TGTGCCAGCAGTTTTGGTCGACAGCTTGCAGCTTTCTTT. This gives the protein CASSFGRQLAAFF.

This clone was observed a handful of times. The chain uses TRBV30 and TRBJ2-3; 8 positions agree with TRBD1. The germline V gene has CDR1 GTSNPN and CDR2 SVGIG (reference sequence). The CDR3 runs to 13 residues. Unmatched junction bases numbered 6, after V lost 5 bases and J lost 5 bases. The CDR3 protein is CAWAGGRGDTQYF. In DNA form, the CDR3 reads TGTGCCTGGGCAGGGGGCCGCGGAGATACGCAGTATTTT.